The following is a T cell receptor beta chain sequence with its context. Original handling: Researchers report that nucleated cell counts were estimated from reference gene primer amplification. Some clones are missing from TCRdb's copy, which holds only in-frame ones; the method was immunoSEQ multiplex PCR. The D gene and trimming were derived from the DNA, and the V and J assignments and clone size from that table. Seen here are around 80,000 clones, roughly 78% observed once, and the top ten hold 8% to 13%. This sample is drawn from a study of blood T cell repertoires in COVID-19. Whole-study context: The study drew acute and convalescent COVID-19 samples from the United States, Italy and Spain. PBMCs, B-cell-depleted T cells, or T cells provided the cDNA or gDNA that made up the material.

Trimming took off 4 bases at V and 2 bases at J, with 6 bases between the two ends. Germline assignment: CDR1 KGHDR and CDR2 SFDVKD. The CDR3 covers 13 residues. The chain links TRBV24-1 to TRBJ2-3; D ambiguous. The sample consisted of peripheral blood. The sequence derives from a man between 60 and 70 years old with acute or convalescent COVID-19. CDR3 coding DNA: TGTGCCACCAGTGAGAGGTACACAGATACGCAGTATTTT. Its translation: CATSERYTDTQYF.